The rows below give T cell receptor beta chains drawn from one sample of a study of response to subunit inactivated influenza vaccine. TCRdb re-called the RT-PCR reads through MiXCR, storing one row per CDR3 protein. The table includes around 520,000 distinct CDR3 sequences, about 25% detected once. The sample was CD4+ T cells sorted from PBMCs, taken 4 to 6 days after vaccination. Receptor source: a man aged 45-60 years who received an inactivated influenza vaccine. Each CDR3 is given with its conserved first and last residue. D genes are given only for firm matches. Clone size is shown for a subset of rows, as once, few, many or a class of expanded clone.

TRBJ1-2 | TRBD1 | 15 | TRBV6-2/TRBV6-3 | many | CASRTRLTGIGGYTF | TGTGCCAGCAGGACTCGACTGACAGGGATAGGCGGCTACACCTTC
TRBJ1-1 | . | 17 | TRBV15 | many | CATSRIALPLQNTEAFF | TGTGCCACCAGCAGAATTGCATTACCGCTCCAGAACACTGAAGCTTTCTTT
TRBJ2-7 | TRBD1 | 13 | TRBV27 | . | CASSSRQGGEQYF | TGTGCCAGCAGTTCCCGACAGGGCGGTGAGCAGTACTTC
TRBJ1-3 | . | 15 | TRBV6-5 | few | CASSYSEGSGNTIYF | TGTGCCAGCAGTTACTCCGAGGGCTCTGGAAACACCATATATTTT
TRBJ2-1 | . | 13 | TRBV29-1 | few | CSAGPLLGHEQFF | TGCAGCGCCGGTCCACTTCTGGGTCATGAGCAGTTCTTC
TRBJ2-7 | . | 13 | TRBV20-1 | . | CSALSLVSYEQYF | TGCAGTGCTTTATCGCTGGTATCCTACGAGCAGTACTTC
TRBJ2-7 | . | 14 | TRBV20-1 | . | CSARDPVLLGEQYF | TGCAGTGCTAGAGATCCCGTACTCTTGGGCGAGCAGTACTTC
TRBJ2-1 | TRBD1 | 15 | TRBV20-1 | . | CSARAGQGARNEQFF | TGCAGTGCTAGAGCTGGACAGGGGGCTAGAAATGAGCAGTTCTTC
TRBJ2-5 | . | 14 | TRBV12-3/TRBV12-4 | many | CASSRSGAAETQYF | TGTGCCAGCAGTCGCTCAGGGGCTGCGGAGACCCAGTACTTC
TRBJ2-5 | . | 14 | TRBV20-1 | few | CSARGAGNQETQYF | TGCAGTGCTAGAGGCGCAGGGAACCAAGAGACCCAGTACTTC
TRBJ2-1 | . | 15 | TRBV7-9 | few | CASSQIRQRSDEQFF | TGTGCCAGCAGCCAAATCAGACAGCGTAGCGATGAGCAGTTCTTC
TRBJ1-1 | . | 13 | TRBV5-1 | . | CASSFKMNTEAFF | TGCGCCAGCAGCTTCAAGATGAACACTGAAGCTTTCTTT
TRBJ2-7 | . | 14 | TRBV18 | few | CASSPPAASYEQYF | TGTGCCAGCTCACCACCGGCGGCCTCCTACGAGCAGTACTTC
TRBJ2-1 | TRBD2 | 15 | TRBV28 | . | CASSIAGGWIDEQFF | TGTGCCAGCAGTATAGCGGGAGGTTGGATTGATGAGCAGTTCTTC
TRBJ2-2 | TRBD1 | 16 | TRBV7-6 | . | CASSPWTGGLVGELFF | TGTGCCAGCAGCCCTTGGACAGGGGGCTTAGTCGGGGAGCTGTTTTTT
TRBJ2-1 | . | 15 | TRBV6-1 | . | CASRGSSSSYNEQFF | TGTGCCAGCAGGGGCAGTTCGAGCTCCTACAATGAGCAGTTCTTC
TRBJ2-7 | TRBD2 | 17 | TRBV5-1 | few | CASSLAGTSGSSYEQYF | TGCGCCAGCAGCTTGGCCGGGACTAGCGGGAGCTCCTACGAGCAGTACTTC
TRBJ1-1 | . | 15 | TRBV20-1 | few | CSARLGGEAGTEAFF | TGCAGTGCTAGACTCGGGGGGGAAGCAGGCACTGAAGCTTTCTTT
TRBJ2-3 | TRBD1 | 16 | TRBV20-1 | few | CSASWGWDRGTDTQYF | TGCAGTGCTAGTTGGGGCTGGGACAGAGGCACAGATACGCAGTATTTT
TRBJ2-7 | TRBD1 | 15 | TRBV27 | once | CASSSEWDSSYEQYF | TGTGCCAGCAGTTCTGAATGGGACAGTTCCTACGAGCAGTACTTC
TRBJ2-7 | . | 12 | TRBV11-1 | . | CASSQDYYEQYF | TGTGCCAGCAGCCAAGACTACTACGAGCAGTACTTC
TRBJ2-1 | . | 12 | TRBV6-1 | . | CASTLSHNEQFF | TGTGCCAGCACTCTCTCCCACAATGAGCAGTTCTTC
TRBJ1-1 | . | 12 | TRBV4-2 | few | CASSQGPSQAFF | TGTGCCAGCAGCCAAGGCCCATCTCAAGCTTTCTTT